This T cell receptor beta chain comes out of a study of CD8 T cells in ankylosing spondylitis. The trim removed 3 bases at V and 5 bases at J, leaving 9 bases unmatched. CDR1 and CDR2 from the germline V gene are DFQATT and SNEGSKA (reference sequence). The CDR3 is 15 residues long. Whole-study results and caveats: Researchers reportedly found disease-linked clones significantly enriched in matched ankylosing spondylitis synovial fluid. There was a TCR beta motif, made of fewer than 10 highly homologous variants, that appeared characteristic of ankylosing spondylitis blood.

Each TCR beta library was made by quantitative 5'-RACE that incorporated molecular barcodes. TCRdb called the 5' RACE reads again in MiXCR, with one record for every CDR3 protein. The sample has about 840,000 distinct CDR3 sequences, about 12% seen once. Points on this clonotype: Antigen: not known.

The TCR was taken from a male donor with ankylosing spondylitis. The material sequenced was blood, either unsorted or a sorted T cell fraction (not recorded which). The gene calls are TRBV20-1 and TRBJ1-3; 8 positions agree with TRBD1. CDR3 sequence: CSASKGQAIRNTIYF. The CDR3 DNA reads TGCAGTGCTAGCAAGGGACAGGCCATTCGAAACACCATATATTTT.